This passage covers 11 T cell receptor beta chains from one sample sequenced in a study of blood T cell repertoires in COVID-19 (TCRdb year 2020). The method behind the library was the immunoSEQ multiplex PCR assay. TCRdb took over this immuneACCESS table, retaining in-frame rearrangements with V and J assigned. Such tables are incomplete; in checked studies, under half of the missing clones stem from an unresolved V gene, and the remainder is unexplained. This sample comprises hundreds of thousands of clones, 85% to 90% of them detected only once. Less than 9.5% of the sample is taken by the ten largest. Sequenced sample: peripheral blood. The receptors here all came from a woman in her forties or fifties with COVID-19, enrolled during active disease.

The count of this clone is one. The CDR3 loop reads CASSWAGQGYEQYF. DNA of the CDR3: TGTGCCAGCAGCTGGGCAGGACAGGGCTACGAGCAGTACTTC. The V call is TRBV7-9, the J call TRBJ2-7, with TRBD1 matching 8 bases. The J segment lost 3 bases and the V segment lost 4 bases, leaving 5 bases of the junction unmatched. CDR3 length: 14 residues. The germline V gene encodes CDR1 SEHNR and CDR2 FQNEAQ (reference sequence).

The rearrangement joins TRBV30 to TRBJ1-1; D is possibly TRBD1 (6 bases). This CDR3 has 12 residues. Germline V gene lookup returns CDR1 GTSNPN and CDR2 SVGIG (reference sequence). The DNA for the CDR3 is TGTGTCGCGAGGACAGCGGACACTGAAGCTTTCTTT. This sequence encodes CVARTADTEAFF.

The chain is built from TRBV30 and TRBJ2-1; tentatively, D is TRBD2 (6 bases). There are 12 residues in the CDR3. Germline V gene lookup returns CDR1 GTSNPN and CDR2 SVGIG (reference sequence). Trimming shortened V by 3 bases and J by 9 bases, and 12 bases separated the two germline ends. In DNA, the CDR3 is TGTGCCTGGAGAGGGTTGGGAGGTGAGCAGTTCTTC. Protein sequence: CAWRGLGGEQFF.

The CDR3 DNA sequence: TGTGCCAGCAGCGTAGGAGGAGCGGGGGCCTACAATGAGCAGTTCTTC. Translating it yields CASSVGGAGAYNEQFF. V is TRBV9 and J is TRBJ2-1, with 8 bases matching TRBD2. CDR1 is SGDLS and CDR2 is YYNGEE in the germline V gene. Losses at the gene ends were 0 bases for V and 2 bases for J; bases not matched to a gene: 4. This CDR3 has 16 amino acids.

The rearrangement uses TRBV6-5 and TRBJ1-1; D uncertain. The CDR3 runs 14 residues. V lost 0 bases and J lost 6, with 11 bases in between. Per germline, CDR1 MNHEY and CDR2 SVGAGI. Here the CDR3 reads CASSYSISVAEAFF. The CDR3 DNA reads TGTGCCAGCAGTTACTCGATCTCAGTCGCTGAAGCTTTCTTT.

This chain uses TRBV5-4 with TRBJ2-7; the match to TRBD2 covers 10 bases. The CDR3 spans 14 residues. The J segment lost 1 base and the V segment lost 4 bases, leaving 2 bases of the junction unmatched. The germline V gene encodes CDR1 SGHNT and CDR2 YYREEE (reference sequence). The CDR3 region is CASSTSGDSYEQYF. Written as DNA, the CDR3 is TGTGCCAGCAGCACTAGCGGGGATTCCTACGAGCAGTACTTC.

The V call is TRBV30, the J call TRBJ1-2; weak D call: TRBD1 (6 bases). The germline gives CDR1 GTSNPN, CDR2 SVGIG (reference sequence). The length of the CDR3 is 15 residues. V lost 3 bases and J 3 bases, leaving 17 bases between the germline ends. The CDR3 loop reads CAWSHGGGLYYGYTF. In DNA form, the CDR3 reads TGTGCCTGGAGCCACGGCGGGGGCCTCTACTATGGCTACACCTTC.

This chain joins TRBV6-5 and TRBJ1-2; a weak D match, TRBD1 (6 bases). Between the trimmed V and J ends, which lost 6 bases and 7 bases, there was a span of 12 bases. The germline gives CDR1 MNHEY, CDR2 SVGAGI. This CDR3 region has 12 residues. The CDR3 is CASRQGLSGYTF. CDR3 nucleotide sequence: TGTGCCAGCAGACAGGGTTTATCTGGCTACACCTTC.

The V gene is TRBV27, the J gene TRBJ1-4; D might be TRBD1 (6 bases). V shed 3 bases and J shed 6 bases, with 14 bases lying between them. This CDR3 has 15 residues. CDR1 and CDR2 from the germline V gene are MNHEY and SMNVEV (reference sequence). For the CDR3, the DNA is TGTGCCAGCAGTTTGGGGGCGCGAGGACATGAAAAACTGTTTTTT. This encodes CASSLGARGHEKLFF.

The chain has TRBV7-6 and TRBJ2-3; D not certain. The CDR3 totals 15 residues. Germline CDR1 SGHVS, CDR2 FNYEAQ. The germline V and J ends were trimmed by 0 bases and 0 bases, with 7 bases remaining between them. CDR3 sequence: CASSLAPESTDTQYF. In nucleotides, the CDR3 is TGTGCCAGCAGCTTAGCCCCAGAAAGCACAGATACGCAGTATTTT.

The chain joins TRBV5-1 to TRBJ2-7; TRBD1 might be the D (7 bases). CDR1 SGHRS and CDR2 YFSETQ come from the germline V gene. The V end lost 2 bases, the J end lost 3 bases, and 18 bases lay between the germline ends. The CDR3 contains 16 residues. CDR3 amino acids: CASSLLGQGGIYEQYF. CDR3 in DNA: TGCGCCAGCAGCTTACTAGGCCAGGGGGGAATCTACGAGCAGTACTTC.